This T cell receptor beta chain derives from a study of shared clonotypes between healthy human individuals. V lost 5 bases, J lost 0 bases, and 10 bases lay in between. Looked up from germline, CDR1 is SGHTA and CDR2 is FQGNSA. This CDR3 region has 14 residues. Sequencing was performed with immunoSEQ multiplex PCR; in TCRdb, only in-frame clones are kept and a portion is missing. This sample yields approximately 1.5 million clones, of which just under 99% are seen a single time; about 0.4% belongs to the top ten. This chain joins TRBV7-2 and TRBJ2-5; no firm D call. The sequence was obtained from a man aged 30 to 45 in good health. The sequenced material came from naive CD4+ T cells sorted from blood. Subset noted: CD45RA+ positively selected. CDR3 nucleotides: TGTGCCAGCAGCCCGGTGTTCGACCAAGAGACCCAGTACTTC. Translation gives CASSPVFDQETQYF.